Following are 10 T cell receptor beta chains from one sample sequenced in a study of T cells in Graves' hyperthyroidism and ophthalmopathy. TCR beta CDR3 regions were amplified from RNA. With the HTBI primer set, the TCR CDR3 went through a first round of RT-PCR. TCRdb re-called the multiplex PCR reads through MiXCR, storing one row per CDR3 protein. The table records about 640,000 distinct CDR3 sequences, about 45% of them present only once. Sample: peripheral blood or thyroid tissue (not recorded which). These receptors all stem from an adult man with Graves' disease, either hyperthyroidism or ophthalmopathy (not recorded which).

This clonotype has a handful of counts. This sequence joins TRBV12-3 or TRBV12-4 and TRBJ2-5; D gene uncertain. The CDR3 runs 14 residues. V shed 8 bases and J shed 6 bases, with 19 bases lying between them. CDR3 loop: CASGLHQSPQTQYF. CDR3 in DNA: TGTGCCAGCGGCCTTCATCAGAGCCCCCAGACCCAGTACTTC.

This chain joins TRBV7-2 and TRBJ1-6; 7 bases are a match to TRBD1. The CDR3 is made up of 14 amino acids. V was clipped by 3 bases and J by 6 bases; unmatched bases: 2. Germline assignment: CDR1 SGHTA and CDR2 FQGNSA. In DNA form, the CDR3 reads TGTGCCAGCAGCTTCCGGACAGGTAATTCACCCCTCCACTTT. As protein: CASSFRTGNSPLHF. The full variable domain, completed using reference TRBV7-2 and TRBJ1-6, is GAGVSQSPSNKVTEKGKDVELRCDPISGHTALYWYRQSLGQGLEFLIYFQGNSAPDKSGLPSDRFSAERTGGSVSTLTIQRTQQEDSAVYLCASSFRTGNSPLHFGNGTRLTVT.

This clonotype was counted many times. CDR3 nucleotide sequence: TGTGCCACCAGTGGTACAGGGATGCGGGACTATGGCTACACCTTC. Amino acids: CATSGTGMRDYGYTF. The chain uses TRBV24-1 and TRBJ1-2, with D possibly TRBD1 on 6 matching bases. The CDR3 extends over 15 amino acids. Trimming removed 5 bases at V and 3 bases at J, with 15 bases between. CDR1 and CDR2 (germline): KGHDR, SFDVKD.

The rearrangement uses TRBV29-1 and TRBJ1-6; weak D call: TRBD1 (5 bases). Between the trimmed V and J ends, which lost 4 bases and 6 bases, there was a span of 13 bases. CDR1 is SQVTM, CDR2 ANQGSEA, per germline. There are 14 residues in the CDR3. CDR3 region: CSVGGRSINSPLHF. In DNA, the CDR3 is TGCAGCGTTGGGGGCAGAAGCATTAATTCACCCCTCCACTTT. Full variable domain (remainder filled in from reference TRBV29-1 and TRBJ1-6): SAVISQKPSRDICQRGTSLTIQCQVDSQVTMMFWYRQQPGQSLTLIATANQGSEATYESGFVIDKFPISRPNLTFSTLTVSNMSPEDSSIYLCSVGGRSINSPLHFGNGTRLTVT.

The J gene is TRBJ2-7, the V gene TRBV20-1; maybe TRBD2 (6 bases). The germline V and J ends were trimmed by 4 bases and 5 bases, with 15 bases remaining between them. The CDR3 covers 13 residues. Germline CDR1 is DFQATT and CDR2 is SNEGSKA (reference sequence). CDR3 nucleotide sequence: TGCAGTGCTAATCCGGGAGATCCCCACGAGCAGTACTTC. Translated: CSANPGDPHEQYF.

This clonotype turned up a few times. At one end, the junction sequence differs from germline, possibly due to a read error. CDR3 region: CASSPGHINTEAFF. In DNA, the CDR3 is TGCGCCAGCAGCCCTGGACACATCAACACTGAAGCTTTCTTT. The chain employs TRBV7-8 and TRBJ1-1; maybe TRBD1 (5 bases). The V gene's germline CDR1 is SGHVS and CDR2 FQNEAQ. This CDR3 comprises 14 residues.

The chain links TRBV7-8 to TRBJ1-6; D gene ambiguous. V shed 0 bases and J shed 4 bases, with 4 bases lying between them. CDR1 is SGHVS, CDR2 FQNEAQ, per germline. CDR3 size: 14 residues. CDR3 nucleotides: TGTGCCAGCAGCTTAGCGCCGTATAATTCACCCCTCCACTTT. This translates into CASSLAPYNSPLHF.

There are many counts of this clonotype. The chain uses TRBV7-9 and TRBJ1-1; D remains ambiguous. The V end lost 5 bases, the J end lost 6 bases, and 13 bases lay between the germline ends. This CDR3 is 13 amino acids long. Germline CDR1 is SEHNR and CDR2 is FQNEAQ (reference sequence). The CDR3 DNA reads as TGTGCCAGCAGCAACTCGGGGAGTCCTGAAGCTTTCTTT. Its translation is CASSNSGSPEAFF.

The chain recombines TRBV20-1 with TRBJ2-7; 7 nucleotides line up with TRBD2. Losses at the gene ends were 5 bases for V and 0 bases for J; bases not matched to a gene: 4. The CDR3 is made up of 13 amino acids. Germline assignment: CDR1 DFQATT and CDR2 SNEGSKA (reference sequence). The CDR3 bases are TGCAGTGCTCCTCGGACTAGCTCCTACGAGCAGTACTTC. Translation: CSAPRTSSYEQYF.

As for this clonotype: A much larger clone lies a single base off, so this may be a read error. The chain carries TRBV7-6 and TRBJ2-5; TRBD2 is a possible D gene (6 bases). Trimming stripped 5 bases from V and 5 bases from J, with 15 bases between. Per the germline V gene, CDR1 is SGHVS and CDR2 is FNYEAQ. The CDR3 sequence is 14 residues long. CDR3 loop: CASSHPSGGETQYF. CDR3 DNA sequence: TGTGCCAGCAGCCACCCCTCAGGAGGGGAGACCCAGTACTTC. Full variable domain (rest looked up from reference TRBV7-6 and TRBJ2-5): GAGVSQSPRYKVTKRGQDVALRCDPISGHVSLYWYRQALGQGPEFLTYFNYEAQQDKSGLPNDRFSAERPEGSISTLTIQRTEQRDSAMYRCASSHPSGGETQYFGPGTRLLVL.